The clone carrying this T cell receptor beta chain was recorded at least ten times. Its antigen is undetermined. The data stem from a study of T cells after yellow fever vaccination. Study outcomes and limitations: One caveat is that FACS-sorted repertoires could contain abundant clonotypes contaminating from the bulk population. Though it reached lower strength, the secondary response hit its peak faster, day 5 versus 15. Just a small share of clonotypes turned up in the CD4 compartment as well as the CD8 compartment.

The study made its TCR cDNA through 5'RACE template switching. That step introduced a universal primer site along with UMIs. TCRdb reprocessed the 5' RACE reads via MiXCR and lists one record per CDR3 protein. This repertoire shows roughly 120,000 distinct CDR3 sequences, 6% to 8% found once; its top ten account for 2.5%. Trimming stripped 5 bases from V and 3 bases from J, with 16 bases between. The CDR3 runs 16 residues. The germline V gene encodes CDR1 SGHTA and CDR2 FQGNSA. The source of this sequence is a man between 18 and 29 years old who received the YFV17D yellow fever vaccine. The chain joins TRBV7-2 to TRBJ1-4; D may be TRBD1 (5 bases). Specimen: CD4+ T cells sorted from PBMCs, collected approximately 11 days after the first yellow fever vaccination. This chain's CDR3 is CASSPSGALANEKLFF. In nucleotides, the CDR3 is TGTGCCAGCAGCCCTAGTGGGGCTTTGGCTAATGAAAAACTGTTTTTT.